The clone carrying this T cell receptor beta chain was counted many times. This specimen belongs to a study of neurological immune-mediated disorders. As for the cDNA, it was generated by 5'RACE with 10-nucleotide random UMIs. The yield of each sequencing run was over 160 million TCR-beta sequences from 15-18 subjects. TCRdb reanalysed the 5' RACE reads using MiXCR and keeps one entry per CDR3 protein. Among about 38,000 distinct CDR3 sequences, approximately 10% were seen once, and the ten largest hold approximately 3.5%. As to time point: technical triplicate 1. PBMCs stored at -80 C, numbering 2 million, were the origin of the unsorted libraries. The V end was cut by 0 bases, the J end by 2 bases, with 8 bases between. Germline assignment: CDR1 LNHDA and CDR2 SQIVND (reference sequence). This CDR3 spans 15 amino acids.

The sequence was collected from a man aged 55-75 years with HTLV-1-associated myelopathy (HAM/TSP). Material: PBMCs. The chain is built from TRBV19 and TRBJ1-5; no reliable D call. The CDR3 is CASSIDSWRNQPQHF. The CDR3 DNA reads TGTGCCAGTAGTATAGACAGCTGGCGCAATCAGCCCCAGCATTTT.